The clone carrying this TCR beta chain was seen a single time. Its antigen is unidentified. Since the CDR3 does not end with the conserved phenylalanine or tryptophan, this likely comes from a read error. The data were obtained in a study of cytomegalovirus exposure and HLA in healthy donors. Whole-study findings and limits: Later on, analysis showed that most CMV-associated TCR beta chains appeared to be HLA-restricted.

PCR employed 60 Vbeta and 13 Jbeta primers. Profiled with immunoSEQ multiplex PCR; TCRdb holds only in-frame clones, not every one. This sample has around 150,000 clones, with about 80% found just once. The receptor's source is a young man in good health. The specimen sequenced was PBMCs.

The CDR3: CASSPTADRTQFLYGYTS. CDR3 DNA sequence: TGTGCCAGCTCACCAACAGCGGACAGGACTCAATTTCTCTATGGCTACACCTCC. The rearrangement uses TRBV18 and TRBJ1-2; 7 bases line up with TRBD1. The CDR3 extends over 18 amino acids. Trimming at V came to 2 bases and at J to 4 bases, leaving 16 bases not matched to a gene. Germline values: CDR1 KGHSH, CDR2 LQKENI.